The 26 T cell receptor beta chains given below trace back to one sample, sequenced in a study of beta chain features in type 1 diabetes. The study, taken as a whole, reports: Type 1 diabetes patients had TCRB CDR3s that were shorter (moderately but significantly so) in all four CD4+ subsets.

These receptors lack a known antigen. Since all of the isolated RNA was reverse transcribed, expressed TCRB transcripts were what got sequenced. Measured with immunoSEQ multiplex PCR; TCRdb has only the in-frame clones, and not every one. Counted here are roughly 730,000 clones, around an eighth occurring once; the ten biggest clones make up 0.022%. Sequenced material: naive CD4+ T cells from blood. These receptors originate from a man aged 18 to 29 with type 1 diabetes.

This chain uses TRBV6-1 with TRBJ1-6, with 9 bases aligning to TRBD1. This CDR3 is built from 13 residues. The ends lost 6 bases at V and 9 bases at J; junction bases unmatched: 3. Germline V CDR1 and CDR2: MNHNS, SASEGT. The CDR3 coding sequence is TGTGCCAGCAGGGACAGGGGATTTTCACCCCTCCACTTT. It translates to CASRDRGFSPLHF.

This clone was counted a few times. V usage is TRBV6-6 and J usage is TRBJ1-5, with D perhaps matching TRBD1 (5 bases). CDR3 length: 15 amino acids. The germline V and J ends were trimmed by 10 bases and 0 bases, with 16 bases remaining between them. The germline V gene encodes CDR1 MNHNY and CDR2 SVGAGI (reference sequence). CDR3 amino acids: CATALGPYSNQPQHF. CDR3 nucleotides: TGTGCCACCGCCCTGGGGCCTTATAGCAATCAGCCCCAGCATTTT.

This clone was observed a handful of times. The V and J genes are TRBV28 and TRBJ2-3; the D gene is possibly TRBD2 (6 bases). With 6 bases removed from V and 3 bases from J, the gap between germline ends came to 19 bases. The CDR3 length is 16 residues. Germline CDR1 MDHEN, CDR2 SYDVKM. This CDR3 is CASRGGRGFGTDTQYF. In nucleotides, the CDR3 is TGTGCCAGCAGGGGAGGCCGGGGTTTTGGTACAGATACGCAGTATTTT.

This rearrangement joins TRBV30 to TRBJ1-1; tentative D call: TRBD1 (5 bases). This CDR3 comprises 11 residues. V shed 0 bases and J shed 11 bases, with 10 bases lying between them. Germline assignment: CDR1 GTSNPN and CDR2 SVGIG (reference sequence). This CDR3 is CAWSVEGTAFF. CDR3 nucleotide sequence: TGTGCCTGGAGTGTTGAAGGGACGGCTTTCTTT.

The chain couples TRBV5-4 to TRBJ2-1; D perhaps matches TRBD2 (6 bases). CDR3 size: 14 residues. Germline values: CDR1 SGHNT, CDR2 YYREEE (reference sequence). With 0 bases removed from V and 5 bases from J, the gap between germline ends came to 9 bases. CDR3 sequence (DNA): TGTGCCAGCAGCTTGGCGGTAGCGGACAATGAGCAGTTCTTC. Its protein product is CASSLAVADNEQFF. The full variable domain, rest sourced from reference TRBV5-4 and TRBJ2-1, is ETGVTQSPTHLIKTRGQQVTLRCSSQSGHNTVSWYQQALGQGPQFIFQYYREEENGRGNFPPRFSGLQFPNYSSELNVNALELDDSALYLCASSLAVADNEQFFGPGTRLTVL.

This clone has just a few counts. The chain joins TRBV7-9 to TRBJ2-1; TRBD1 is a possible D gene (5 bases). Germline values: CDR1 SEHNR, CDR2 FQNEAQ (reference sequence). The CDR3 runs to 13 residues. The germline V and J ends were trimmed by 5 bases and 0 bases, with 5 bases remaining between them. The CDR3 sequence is CASSRGSYNEQFF. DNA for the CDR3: TGTGCCAGCAGCAGGGGCTCCTACAATGAGCAGTTCTTC.

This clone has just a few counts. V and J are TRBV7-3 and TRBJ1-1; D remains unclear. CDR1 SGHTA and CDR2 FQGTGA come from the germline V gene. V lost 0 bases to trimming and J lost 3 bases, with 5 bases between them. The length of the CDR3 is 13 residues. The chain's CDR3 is CASSLTKYTEAFF. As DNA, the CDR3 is TGTGCCAGCAGCTTAACGAAGTACACTGAAGCTTTCTTT.

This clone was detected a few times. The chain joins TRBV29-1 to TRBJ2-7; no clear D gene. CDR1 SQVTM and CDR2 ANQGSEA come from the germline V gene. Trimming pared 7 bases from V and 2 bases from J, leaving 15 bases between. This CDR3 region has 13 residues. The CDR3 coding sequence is TGCAGCGGCTACTCAGCAGCGACCTACGAGCAGTACTTC. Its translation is CSGYSAATYEQYF.

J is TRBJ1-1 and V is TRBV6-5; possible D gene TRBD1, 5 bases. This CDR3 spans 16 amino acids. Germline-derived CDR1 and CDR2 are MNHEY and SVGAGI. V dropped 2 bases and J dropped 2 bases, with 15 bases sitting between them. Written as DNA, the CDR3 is TGTGCCAGCAGTTACGGACTTGGGACCCCTAACACTGAAGCTTTCTTT. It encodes CASSYGLGTPNTEAFF.

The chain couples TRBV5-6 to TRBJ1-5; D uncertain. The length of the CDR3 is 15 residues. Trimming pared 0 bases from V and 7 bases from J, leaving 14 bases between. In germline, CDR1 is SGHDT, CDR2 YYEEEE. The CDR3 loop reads CASSLGGNLRQPQHF. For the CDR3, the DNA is TGTGCCAGCAGCTTGGGTGGTAACCTCCGGCAGCCCCAGCATTTT.

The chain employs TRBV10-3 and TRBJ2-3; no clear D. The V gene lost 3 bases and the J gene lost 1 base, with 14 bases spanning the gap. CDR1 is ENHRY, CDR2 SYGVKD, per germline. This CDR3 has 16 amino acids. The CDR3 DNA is TGTGCCATCAGTGATATACTCGCAGACGGCACAGATACGCAGTATTTT. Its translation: CAISDILADGTDTQYF.

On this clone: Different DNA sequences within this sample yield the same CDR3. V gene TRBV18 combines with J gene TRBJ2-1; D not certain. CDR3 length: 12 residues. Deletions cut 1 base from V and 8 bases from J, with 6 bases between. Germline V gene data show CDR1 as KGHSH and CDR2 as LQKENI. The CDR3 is CASSPRGDEQFF. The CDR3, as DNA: TGTGCCAGCTCACCACGTGGCGATGAGCAGTTCTTC.

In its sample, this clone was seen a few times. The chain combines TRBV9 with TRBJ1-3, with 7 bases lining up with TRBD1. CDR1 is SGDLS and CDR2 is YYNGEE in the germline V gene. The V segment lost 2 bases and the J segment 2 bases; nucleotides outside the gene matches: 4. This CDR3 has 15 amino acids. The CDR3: CASSVTTGAGNTIYF. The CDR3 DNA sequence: TGTGCCAGCAGCGTCACAACAGGGGCTGGAAACACCATATATTTT.

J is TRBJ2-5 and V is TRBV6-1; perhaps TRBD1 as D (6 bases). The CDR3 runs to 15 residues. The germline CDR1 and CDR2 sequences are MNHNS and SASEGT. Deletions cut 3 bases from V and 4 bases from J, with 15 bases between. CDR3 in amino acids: CASSENRVRAETQYF. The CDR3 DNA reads TGTGCCAGCAGTGAGAACAGGGTGAGGGCAGAGACCCAGTACTTC.

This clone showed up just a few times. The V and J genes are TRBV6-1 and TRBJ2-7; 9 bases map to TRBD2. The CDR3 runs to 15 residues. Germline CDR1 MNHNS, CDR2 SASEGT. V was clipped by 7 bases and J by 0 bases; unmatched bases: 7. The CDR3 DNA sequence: TGTGCCAGCATTCGAGCGGGAGGTAGCTCCTACGAGCAGTACTTC. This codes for CASIRAGGSSYEQYF.

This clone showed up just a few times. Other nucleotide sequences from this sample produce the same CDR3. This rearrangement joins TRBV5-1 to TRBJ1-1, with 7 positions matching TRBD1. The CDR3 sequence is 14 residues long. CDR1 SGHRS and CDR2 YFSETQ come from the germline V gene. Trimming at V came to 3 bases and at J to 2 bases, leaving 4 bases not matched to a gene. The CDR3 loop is CASSSGQANTEAFF. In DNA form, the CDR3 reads TGCGCCAGCAGCTCCGGACAGGCTAACACTGAAGCTTTCTTT.

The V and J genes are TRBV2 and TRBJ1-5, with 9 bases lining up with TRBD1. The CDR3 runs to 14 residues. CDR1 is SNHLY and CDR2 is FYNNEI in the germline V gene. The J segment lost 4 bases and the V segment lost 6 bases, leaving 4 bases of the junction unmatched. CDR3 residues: CASSGDRVNQPQHF. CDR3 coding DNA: TGTGCCAGCAGCGGGGACAGGGTAAATCAGCCCCAGCATTTT.

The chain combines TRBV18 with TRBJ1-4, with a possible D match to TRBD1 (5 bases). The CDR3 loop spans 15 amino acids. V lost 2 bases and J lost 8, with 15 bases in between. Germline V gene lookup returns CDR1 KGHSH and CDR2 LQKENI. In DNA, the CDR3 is TGTGCCAGCTCACCAACTGCAAGGGGCCCGGAAAAACTGTTTTTT. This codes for CASSPTARGPEKLFF.

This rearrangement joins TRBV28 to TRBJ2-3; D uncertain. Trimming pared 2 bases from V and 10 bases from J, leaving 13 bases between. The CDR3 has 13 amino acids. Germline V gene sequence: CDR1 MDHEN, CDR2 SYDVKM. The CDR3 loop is CASSLDEPGSQYF. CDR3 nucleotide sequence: TGTGCCAGCAGTTTAGACGAGCCTGGCTCGCAGTATTTT.

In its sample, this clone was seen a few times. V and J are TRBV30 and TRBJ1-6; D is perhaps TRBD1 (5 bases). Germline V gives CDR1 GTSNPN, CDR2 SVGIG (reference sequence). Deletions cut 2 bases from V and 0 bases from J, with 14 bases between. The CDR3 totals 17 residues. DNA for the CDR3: TGTGCCTGGAGTCTCGGGGGTGGGAGCTCCTATAATTCACCCCTCCACTTT. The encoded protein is CAWSLGGGSSYNSPLHF.

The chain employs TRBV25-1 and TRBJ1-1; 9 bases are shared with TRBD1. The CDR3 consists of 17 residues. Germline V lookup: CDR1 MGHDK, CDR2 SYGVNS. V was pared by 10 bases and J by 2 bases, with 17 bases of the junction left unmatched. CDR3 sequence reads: CATSNNPGTGTNTEAFF. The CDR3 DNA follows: TGTGCCACCTCCAATAACCCGGGGACAGGGACCAACACTGAAGCTTTCTTT.

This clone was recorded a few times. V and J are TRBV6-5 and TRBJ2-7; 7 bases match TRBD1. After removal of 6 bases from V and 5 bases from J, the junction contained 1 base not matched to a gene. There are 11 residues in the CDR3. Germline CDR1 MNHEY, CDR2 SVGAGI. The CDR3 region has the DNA TGTGCCAGCAGGCAGGGGGACGAGCAGTACTTC. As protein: CASRQGDEQYF.

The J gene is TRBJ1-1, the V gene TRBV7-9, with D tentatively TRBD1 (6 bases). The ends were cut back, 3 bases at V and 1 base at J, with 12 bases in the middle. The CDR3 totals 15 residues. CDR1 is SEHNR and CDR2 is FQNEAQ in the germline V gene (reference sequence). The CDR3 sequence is CASSLGQGQNTEAFF. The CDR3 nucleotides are TGTGCCAGCAGCTTGGGTCAGGGACAGAACACTGAAGCTTTCTTT.

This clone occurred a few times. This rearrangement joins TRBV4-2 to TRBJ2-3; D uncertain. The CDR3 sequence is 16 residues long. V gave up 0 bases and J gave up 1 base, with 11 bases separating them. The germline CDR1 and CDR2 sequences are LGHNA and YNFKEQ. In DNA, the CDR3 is TGTGCCAGCAGCCAAGATTTGGCATCCCGCACAGATACGCAGTATTTT. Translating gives CASSQDLASRTDTQYF.

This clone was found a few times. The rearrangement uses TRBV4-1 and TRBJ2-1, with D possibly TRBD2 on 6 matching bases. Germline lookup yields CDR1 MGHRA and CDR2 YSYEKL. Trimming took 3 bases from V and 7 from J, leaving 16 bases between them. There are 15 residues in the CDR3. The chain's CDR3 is CASSHRGGADNEQFF. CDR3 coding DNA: TGCGCCAGCAGCCACCGCGGCGGGGCGGATAATGAGCAGTTCTTC.

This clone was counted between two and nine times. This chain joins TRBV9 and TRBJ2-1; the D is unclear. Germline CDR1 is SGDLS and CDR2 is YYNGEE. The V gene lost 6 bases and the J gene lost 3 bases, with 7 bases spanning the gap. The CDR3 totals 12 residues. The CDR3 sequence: CASIPVYNEQFF. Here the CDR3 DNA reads TGTGCCAGCATCCCAGTCTACAATGAGCAGTTCTTC.